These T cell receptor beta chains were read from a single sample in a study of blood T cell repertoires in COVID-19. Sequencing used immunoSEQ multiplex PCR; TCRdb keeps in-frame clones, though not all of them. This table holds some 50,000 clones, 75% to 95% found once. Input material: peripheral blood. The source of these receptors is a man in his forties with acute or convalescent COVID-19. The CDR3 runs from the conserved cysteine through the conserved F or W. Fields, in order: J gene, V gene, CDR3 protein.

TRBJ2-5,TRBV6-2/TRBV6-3,CASSYPSVETQYF
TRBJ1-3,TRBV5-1,CASSLRQGHTIYF
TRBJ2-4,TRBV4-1,CASSQDIAGAQNIQYF
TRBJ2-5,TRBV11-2,CASSPGLAGAAGGGTQYF
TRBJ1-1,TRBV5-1,CASSLGDSSNTEAFF
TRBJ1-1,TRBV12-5,CASGLAVRGHGNTEAFF
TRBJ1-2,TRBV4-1,CASSQVLLGASGYTF
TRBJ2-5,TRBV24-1,CATPARERSETQYF
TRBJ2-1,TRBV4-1,CASSHLLAANEQFF
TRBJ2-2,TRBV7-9,CASSLDRGFTGELFF
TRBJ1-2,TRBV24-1,CATSDLQGTYGYTF
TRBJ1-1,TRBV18,CASSPPGDTEAFF
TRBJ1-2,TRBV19,CASTGTGGYGYTF
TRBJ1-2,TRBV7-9,CASSPGVSPFGYTF
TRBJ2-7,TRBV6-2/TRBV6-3,CASSYFETSGFSYEQYF
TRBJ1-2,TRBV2,CASSEGATNYGYTF
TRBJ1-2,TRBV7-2,CASSLDRGAYGYTF
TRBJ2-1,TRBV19,CASSSRTGGNSYNEQFF
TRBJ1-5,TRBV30,CAWSPGGANQPQHF
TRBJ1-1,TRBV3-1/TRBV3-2,CASSQKAEAFF
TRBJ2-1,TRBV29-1,CSAPTLDEQFF
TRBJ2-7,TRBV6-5,CASMTGWEQYF
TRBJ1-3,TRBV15,CATSKAGPLTGNTIYF
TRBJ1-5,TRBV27,CASSTHRLPQPQHF
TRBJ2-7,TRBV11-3,CASSPYGGSYEQYF
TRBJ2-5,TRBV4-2,CASSQVGLAGGGETQYF
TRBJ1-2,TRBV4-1,CASSQDLLTDSEGYTF
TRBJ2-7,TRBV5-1,CASSLVAGVDEQYF
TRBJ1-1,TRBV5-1,CASSSQGGALEAFF
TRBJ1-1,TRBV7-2,CASTDFVYTEAFF
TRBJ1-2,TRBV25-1,CASSDSTGKDYGYTF
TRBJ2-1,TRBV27,CASSLSVAGAHNEQFF
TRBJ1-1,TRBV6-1,CASSEFRGLTEAFF
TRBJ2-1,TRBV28,CASSLTRTGGMDNEQFF
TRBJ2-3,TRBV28,CASSLDQITDTQYF
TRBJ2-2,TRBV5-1,CASSPGGTVGTGELFF
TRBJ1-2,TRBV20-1,CSASVGQGQGYGYTF
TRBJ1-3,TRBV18,CASSPDRGRTGNTIYF
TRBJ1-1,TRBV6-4,CASSQDRGQVAFF
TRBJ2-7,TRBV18,CASSPGAEGGREQYF
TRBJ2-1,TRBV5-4,CASSLSIAASGYEQFF
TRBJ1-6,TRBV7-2,CASSYNTPGGPLSLHF
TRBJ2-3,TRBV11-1,CASSSGTSRSTDTQYF
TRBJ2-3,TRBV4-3,CASSHILAGVTDTQYF
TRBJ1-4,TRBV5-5,CASTRPDRLREKLFF